Each of the 4 T cell receptor beta chains below was sequenced from the same sample in a study of cytotoxic CD8 clonotypes in ibrutinib-treated CLL. Here immunoSEQ multiplex PCR was the method, and the copy in TCRdb shows in-frame clones only, minus some. In the table there are some 130,000 clones, 75% to 95% of which are singletons. The specimen comprised PBMCs, sampled after 12 months of ibrutinib treatment. These receptors were collected from a human donor with chronic lymphocytic leukemia.

V is TRBV5-1 and J is TRBJ2-5, with 7 bases that match TRBD2. The germline V gene encodes CDR1 SGHRS and CDR2 YFSETQ. V shed 4 bases, J shed 2 bases, and the junction held 11 bases outside the gene matches. This CDR3 comprises 16 residues. The CDR3 protein is CASSPPWAGVQETQYF. CDR3 nucleotides: TGCGCCAGCAGCCCGCCCTGGGCGGGGGTTCAAGAGACCCAGTACTTC. Variable domain in full (rest from reference TRBV5-1 and TRBJ2-5): KAGVTQTPRYLIKTRGQQVTLSCSPISGHRSVSWYQQTPGQGLQFLFEYFSETQRNKGNFPGRFSGRQFSNSRSEMNVSTLELGDSALYLCASSPPWAGVQETQYFGPGTRLLVL.

The V call is TRBV29-1, the J call TRBJ2-7, with 7 bases lining up with TRBD1. V shed 4 bases, J shed 2 bases, and the junction held 5 bases outside the gene matches. Germline V gene lookup returns CDR1 SQVTM and CDR2 ANQGSEA. CDR3 length: 13 residues. The CDR3 coding sequence is TGCAGCGTTGTAGGGACAGTTACCTACGAGCAGTACTTC. It encodes CSVVGTVTYEQYF.

The chain uses TRBV6-5 and TRBJ1-3; D uncertain. V was pared by 8 bases and J by 0 bases, with 14 bases between. Germline V CDR1 and CDR2: MNHEY, SVGAGI. The CDR3 runs 15 residues. CDR3 region: CASLSRLSSGNTIYF. CDR3 sequence (DNA): TGTGCCAGCCTAAGTCGGTTGAGCTCTGGAAACACCATATATTTT.

V is TRBV5-1 and J is TRBJ2-2, with TRBD2 as a possible D gene (5 bases). This CDR3 contains 15 residues. Germline loops: CDR1 SGHRS, CDR2 YFSETQ. V was shortened by 1 base and J by 6 bases, with 13 bases between the two germline ends. CDR3 region: CASSLSRGYPGELFF. The CDR3 nucleotides are TGCGCCAGCAGCTTGTCCCGGGGATACCCCGGGGAGCTGTTTTTT.